This TCR beta chain was retrieved from a study of shared clonotypes between healthy human individuals (TCRdb year 2020). Background on the whole study: The cohort included three men and a couple of women between 18 and 49 years of age. For each donor, CD4 naive and CD4 memory were each given three plates, CD8 naive was given two plates, and CD8 memory was given one plate. To estimate repertoire size and how much clonotypes are shared between individuals, the study performed deep sequencing of blood TCR repertoires from five healthy adults. To increase sequencing depth and limit assay-specific biases, TCR repertoire library preparation and sequencing were carried out by different laboratories using diverse techniques. Between about 0.85 and 8.9 billion PBMCs per donor were obtained by leukapheresis.

This clone is a singleton in its sample. Its target antigen remains unknown. Base qualities were left out, and no much larger clone turns up one base away. Points the paper makes about the study in general: Sharing across several donors was observed for around 5% of naive CD4, 3.5% of naive CD8, about 2.5% of memory CD4, and around 0.4% of memory CD8 clonotypes. Clonotypes shared by all four sorted-subset donors showed higher generation probabilities than non-shared clonotypes. The genetic and exposure-history diversity represented was limited by the small number of donors. Pairwise subsampling led to the expectation that sequencing depth would affect the degree of clonotype sharing among donors. Larger estimated clonotype richness was generally found for naive subsets than for memory subsets. Incomplete sequencing was indicated by rarefaction of sorted-subset datasets, despite the large sequencing depth. Only blood was sampled, and tissue TCR repertoires likely differ from those in blood.

Between the V and J ends, shortened by 1 base and 6 bases respectively, the junction contains 4 bases. CDR1 and CDR2 (SEHNR, FQNEAQ) derive from the germline V gene (reference sequence). Including cysteine and phenylalanine, the CDR3 has 13 amino acids. CDR3 DNA only is kept here, 39 bases in frame from base 1. TCR CDR3 regions were amplified from genomic DNA by multiplex PCR using the deep immunoSEQ assay. Genomic DNA extracted from each cell subset was distributed evenly over all wells of several immunoSEQ 96-well plates, and each plate served as one replicate. For sorted subsets, approximately 200 ng of genomic DNA, equivalent to roughly 30,000 T cell genomes, went into each replicate PCR. Purified libraries were measured with a Qubit 3.0 fluorometer, size-checked on a Bioanalyzer 2100, and measured again with the KAPA Library Quantification kit. Each immunoSEQ 96-well plate was sequenced on its own single-read 150-cycle Illumina NextSeq 550 flow cell. The study's own analysis went as follows. Because the immunoSEQ output included only junctional sequences and no quality scores, the filtering could not be the same as the filtering used for full-length reads. To assign V/J genes and CDR3, sequences were annotated using PyIR, a Python wrapper for IgBLAST v1.9, with IMGT germline references. Reads were removed for weak V/J assignments (E-value above 1e-6), missing CDR3, stop codons, out-of-frame junctions, or ambiguous translated residues. V3J clonotypes were defined as sequences sharing an identical inferred V gene, J gene, and CDR3 amino acid sequence. Percentage overlap between repertoires was computed as shared unique clonotypes divided by the size of the smaller repertoire. Richness of each repertoire was evaluated using RTK rarefaction, the Chao1 estimator, and Recon v2.1 estimates of unobserved clonotypes. For all TCRbeta clonotypes obtained by the gDNA method from a handful of donors, generation probabilities were computed with OLGA. TCRdb mirrors the immuneACCESS table, restricted to in-frame sequences. Some clones are absent from its copies; in checked studies, under half trace to an unresolved V gene, and the reason for the others is unknown. The V and J calls and clone size come from that table; D and trimming were worked out from the DNA. Recorded for this sample are around 2.3 million clones; approximately 94% of them occurred a single time. Jointly, the top ten make up roughly 0.13% of the sample.

The donors were healthy, HIV-negative adults with no recently reported acute infections or vaccinations. Every donor was a Caucasian adult residing in Nashville, Tennessee, USA. CD4+ T cells were enriched by magnetic negative selection, after which naive cells were positively selected on CD45RA and the negative fraction was taken as the memory subset. Blood was collected by leukapheresis, and PBMCs were isolated by Ficoll-Histopaque density gradient centrifugation and then cryopreserved in liquid nitrogen vapor phase. Analytical flow cytometry was used to check the purity and quantity of every magnetically sorted T cell population. Each sorted fraction had its genomic DNA isolated and then quantified by UV absorbance on a Nanodrop 2000c.

This TCR was sampled from a man between 18 and 29 years old in good health. Rearrangement joined TRBV7-9 to TRBJ1-6; the D gene cannot be resolved reliably. Sequenced input: naive CD4+ T cells sorted from blood. The cell subset or site label here, explained by the study, means: CD45RA+ positively selected. At the DNA level, the sequence is TGTGCCAGCAGCTTAGATGCTAATTCACCCCTCCACTTT. Its protein is CASSLDANSPLHF. The variable domain in full, with residues beyond the CDR3 obtained from the reference TRBV7-9 and TRBJ1-6 genes, is DTGVSQNPRHKITKRGQNVTFRCDPISEHNRLYWYRQTLGQGPEFLTYFQNEAQLEKSRLLSDRFSAERPKGSFSTLEIQRTEQGDSAMYLCASSLDANSPLHFGNGTRLTVT.